A selection of T cell receptor beta chains follows, all from one sample in a study of blood T cell repertoires in COVID-19. Measured with immunoSEQ multiplex PCR; TCRdb has only the in-frame clones, and not every one. This table has about 55,000 clones, around 80% appearing once. Sequenced material: peripheral blood. The receptors come from a human donor in a cohort sampled during active or convalescent COVID-19. Each CDR3 is given with its conserved first and last residue. The D gene is left open where the match is weak. Clone size is stated in some rows and not others, as once, few, many or a class when expanded.

13	.	TRBJ1-4	TRBV19	.	TGTGCCAGTAGTATAGTACAGAATGAAAAACTGTTTTTT	CASSIVQNEKLFF
17	.	TRBJ1-5	TRBV3-1/TRBV3-2	.	TGTGCCAGCAGCCAAGATCAGGACAGATATAGCAATCAGCCCCAGCATTTT	CASSQDQDRYSNQPQHF
14	.	TRBJ1-2	TRBV7-2	.	TGTGCCAGCAGCTCACAGGACAGTTCCTATGGCTACACCTTC	CASSSQDSSYGYTF
15	TRBD2	TRBJ2-3	TRBV3-1/TRBV3-2	.	TGTGCCAGCAGCCCTCTGCGGGGGGTGGTAGATACGCAGTATTTT	CASSPLRGVVDTQYF
15	TRBD1	TRBJ1-1	TRBV27	.	TGTGCCAGCAGTATCCCGACAGGGGGCAAGGCTGAAGCTTTCTTT	CASSIPTGGKAEAFF
15	.	TRBJ1-1	TRBV6-2/TRBV6-3	few	TGTGCCAGCAGTACCGGGGGGACCCCGGGCACTGAAGCTTTCTTT	CASSTGGTPGTEAFF
15	TRBD1	TRBJ2-7	TRBV7-2	.	TGTGCCAGCAGCGTAGACAGGGGACTTTCCTACGAGCAGTACTTC	CASSVDRGLSYEQYF
15	.	TRBJ2-2	TRBV5-6	few	TGTGCCAGCAGCTTGGGCGGAACGAACACCGGGGAGCTGTTTTTT	CASSLGGTNTGELFF
13	.	TRBJ2-1	TRBV6-6	.	TGTGCCAGCAGACGGACAGCCCCATATGAGCAGTTCTTC	CASRRTAPYEQFF
16	TRBD1	TRBJ1-5	TRBV5-6	.	TGTGCCAGCAGCGCCGGACAGGGGGCAGGAAATCAGCCCCAGCATTTT	CASSAGQGAGNQPQHF
17	TRBD1	TRBJ2-7	TRBV7-9	.	TGTGCCAGCAGCCGAACCTTCGGACAGGGAGATACCTACGAGCAGTACTTC	CASSRTFGQGDTYEQYF
19	.	TRBJ1-2	TRBV28	.	TGTGCCAGCAGTGCCGTCGGGGGGGTAGGGCGCCCATCTAACTATGGCTACACCTTC	CASSAVGGVGRPSNYGYTF
15	TRBD2	TRBJ2-1	TRBV13	.	TGTGCCAGCAGCCGAAGCGGGGGGGGATACAATGAGCAGTTCTTC	CASSRSGGGYNEQFF
14	.	TRBJ1-6	TRBV11-2	.	TGTGCCAGCAGCTTAGTTTCAGGATCCTCACCCCTCCACTTT	CASSLVSGSSPLHF
15	.	TRBJ2-6	TRBV4-3	.	TGCGCCAGCAGCCAAGAGAACACTGGGGCCAACGTCCTGACTTTC	CASSQENTGANVLTF
12	.	TRBJ2-2	TRBV4-3	.	TGCGCCAGCAGCCAAGAGCGCGGGGAGCTGTTTTTT	CASSQERGELFF
15	TRBD1	TRBJ2-5	TRBV6-6	.	TGTGCCAGCAGAGAGGACAGGGGGCTTGAAGAGACCCAGTACTTC	CASREDRGLEETQYF
12	.	TRBJ2-1	TRBV19	many	TGTGCCAGTAGAAGGACTGGGAATGAGCAGTTCTTC	CASRRTGNEQFF
13	.	TRBJ1-1	TRBV21-1	.	TGTGCCAGCAGCAAAGACGGGGACACTGAAGCTTTCTTT	CASSKDGDTEAFF
12	.	TRBJ1-6	TRBV7-2	.	TGTGCCAGCAGCTTAGGCGTGTCACCCCTCCACTTT	CASSLGVSPLHF
13	.	TRBJ2-7	TRBV6-5	few	TGTGCCAGCACCGACAGCGCCCCCTACGAGCAGTACTTC	CASTDSAPYEQYF
14	.	TRBJ1-2	TRBV18	.	TGTGCCAGCTCATCGTCCGGGACACTCTATGGCTACACCTTC	CASSSSGTLYGYTF
14	.	TRBJ2-7	TRBV3-1/TRBV3-2	.	TGTGCCAGCAGCGACGGCACTAGCCCCTACGAGCAGTACTTC	CASSDGTSPYEQYF
13	.	TRBJ2-5	TRBV30	once	TGTGCCTGGAGTTCGAGTTTGGTAGAGACCCAGTACTTC	CAWSSSLVETQYF
16	TRBD1	TRBJ1-6	TRBV4-3	once	TGCGCCAGCAGCCAAGATCTCGGGACAGACCCTTCACCCCTCCACTTT	CASSQDLGTDPSPLHF
15	.	TRBJ2-3	TRBV5-6	once	TGTGCCAGCGGAAAGAGGGGGGGTGGCACAGATACGCAGTATTTT	CASGKRGGGTDTQYF
14	TRBD2	TRBJ2-7	TRBV27	.	TGTGCCAGCAGTTTAATGGGCGGGGGGGACGAGCAGTACTTC	CASSLMGGGDEQYF
14	.	TRBJ1-1	TRBV7-2	.	TGTGCCAGCAGCTTCGGGGGGCAGAACACTGAAGCTTTCTTT	CASSFGGQNTEAFF
15	.	TRBJ1-2	TRBV7-2	.	TGTGCCAGCAGCCAAAAGACAGGCACTAACTATGGCTACACCTTC	CASSQKTGTNYGYTF
11	TRBD2	TRBJ2-7	TRBV28	.	TGTGCCAGCAGTTTTGCGGGGGGGCAGTACTTC	CASSFAGGQYF
14	.	TRBJ1-2	TRBV5-6	.	TGTGCCAGCAGCTACCTGGACAAGAACTATGGCTACACCTTC	CASSYLDKNYGYTF
12	.	TRBJ1-1	TRBV21-1	.	TGTGCCACCAGGGGGAGTTTGACTGAAGCTTTCTTT	CATRGSLTEAFF
15	.	TRBJ1-5	TRBV6-6	.	TGTGCCAGCAGTCTCCAGGAGGGGTCCGATCAGCCCCAGCATTTT	CASSLQEGSDQPQHF
15	TRBD2	TRBJ2-2	TRBV4-2	.	TGTGCCAGCAGGGGACTAGCGGAGAACACCGGGGAGCTGTTTTTT	CASRGLAENTGELFF
15	.	TRBJ2-7	TRBV5-1	.	TGCGCCAGCAGCCCGAAGGACAGTTCCCCCTACGAGCAGTACTTC	CASSPKDSSPYEQYF
14	.	TRBJ1-5	TRBV9	.	TGTGCCAGCAGCGGGGCAGCACGCAATCAGCCCCAGCATTTT	CASSGAARNQPQHF
16	.	TRBJ1-5	TRBV19	.	TGTGCCAGTAGTGCCGACACTCCGTATAGCAATCAGCCCCAGCATTTT	CASSADTPYSNQPQHF
16	TRBD2	TRBJ2-3	TRBV10-2	.	TGCGCCAGCAGTGAGTCGAGAGCGGGGGGGCTAGATACGCAGTATTTT	CASSESRAGGLDTQYF
18	TRBD2	TRBJ2-2	TRBV27	.	TGTGCCAGCAGTTTAGTTAGCGGGGGGGCCTGGGGCACCGGGGAGCTGTTTTTT	CASSLVSGGAWGTGELFF
14	.	TRBJ1-2	TRBV18	.	TGTGCCAGCTCACCACCGGGCAGTAACTATGGCTACACCTTC	CASSPPGSNYGYTF